This entry describes one T cell receptor (beta chain). The target antigen is unknown. Trimming stripped 7 bases from V and 7 bases from J, with 20 bases between. CDR3 length: 13 residues. Per the germline V gene, CDR1 is DFQATT and CDR2 is SNEGSKA (reference sequence). The sample originates from a study of blood T cells in healthy people across ages. Using a J-beta primer mix together with a sample-barcoded 5' primer, a second PCR was run for about 7 to 12 cycles. TCRdb passed the 5' RACE reads through MiXCR, listing each CDR3 protein once. The sample holds some 640,000 distinct CDR3 sequences; around 48% are singletons and the top ten take 30% to 35%. Overall study findings and caveats: Strong correlation existed between TCR beta diversity and naive T cell percentage.

This sequence originates from a woman aged 55-69 years in good health. The chain couples TRBV20-1 to TRBJ2-7, with D perhaps being TRBD1 or TRBD2 (5 bases each). Material: blood. CDR3 nucleotides: TGCAGTGTTCGGGGACCGGCCGGGGTTGAGCAGTACTTC. This sequence encodes CSVRGPAGVEQYF.